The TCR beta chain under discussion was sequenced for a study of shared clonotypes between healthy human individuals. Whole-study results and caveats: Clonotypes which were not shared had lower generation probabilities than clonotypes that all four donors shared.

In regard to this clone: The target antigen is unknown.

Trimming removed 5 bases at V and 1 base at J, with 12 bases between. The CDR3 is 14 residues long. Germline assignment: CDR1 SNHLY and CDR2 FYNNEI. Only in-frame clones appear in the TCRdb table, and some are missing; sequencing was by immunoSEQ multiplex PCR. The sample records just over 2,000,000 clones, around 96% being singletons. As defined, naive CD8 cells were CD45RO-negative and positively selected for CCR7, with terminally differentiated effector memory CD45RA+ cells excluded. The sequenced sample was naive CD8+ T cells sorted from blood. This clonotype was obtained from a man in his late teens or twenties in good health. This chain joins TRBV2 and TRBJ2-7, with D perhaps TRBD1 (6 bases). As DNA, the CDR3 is TGTGCCAGCAGTTGGACAGAAAATTCCTACGAGCAGTACTTC. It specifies CASSWTENSYEQYF.